This T cell receptor (beta chain) appears in the sequencing data of a study of neoadjuvant anti-PD-1 for oral cavity cancer. About the study: Before surgery, most patients got three to four biweekly 3 mg/kg nivolumab doses. Around day 43, patients without progression received a fourth nivolumab dose before surgery.

Notes on this clone: Antigen specificity is unknown.

From germline, CDR1 is MNHEY and CDR2 SVGAGI. The V gene lost 3 bases and the J gene lost 3 bases, with 9 bases spanning the gap. This CDR3 is built from 13 residues. Blood libraries mostly used roughly 500 ng genomic DNA, six replicates each. Using immunoSEQ multiplex PCR, the repertoire was profiled, and TCRdb retains in-frame clones only, with some absent. The sample carries thousands of clones, around 70% recorded once. Time point given: after neoadjuvant nivolumab, at surgical resection. Overall study results and limits: Non-responders to neoadjuvant nivolumab had significantly more clonal PBMC T cells than responders.

The chain uses TRBV6-5 and TRBJ2-7; D is perhaps TRBD2 (6 bases). This receptor was obtained from a person aged 40 to 85 with oral cavity squamous cell carcinoma. The source material was PBMCs, sampled after nivolumab (anti-PD-1) treatment. In nucleotides, the CDR3 is TGTGCCAGCAGTTATCGGGGGAGCTACGAGCAGTACTTC. Its protein product is CASSYRGSYEQYF.